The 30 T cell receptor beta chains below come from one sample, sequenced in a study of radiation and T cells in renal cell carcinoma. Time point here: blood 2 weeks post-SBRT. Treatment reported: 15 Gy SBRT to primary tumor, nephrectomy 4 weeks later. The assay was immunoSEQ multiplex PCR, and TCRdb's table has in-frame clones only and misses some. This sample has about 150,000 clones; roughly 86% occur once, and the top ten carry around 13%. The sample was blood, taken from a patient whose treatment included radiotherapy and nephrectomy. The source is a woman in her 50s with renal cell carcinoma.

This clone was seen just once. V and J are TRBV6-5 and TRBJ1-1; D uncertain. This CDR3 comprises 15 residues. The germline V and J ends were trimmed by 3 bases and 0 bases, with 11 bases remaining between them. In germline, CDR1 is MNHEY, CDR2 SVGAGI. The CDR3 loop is CASSYSTGVNTEAFF. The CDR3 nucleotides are TGTGCCAGCAGTTATAGTACGGGAGTGAACACTGAAGCTTTCTTT.

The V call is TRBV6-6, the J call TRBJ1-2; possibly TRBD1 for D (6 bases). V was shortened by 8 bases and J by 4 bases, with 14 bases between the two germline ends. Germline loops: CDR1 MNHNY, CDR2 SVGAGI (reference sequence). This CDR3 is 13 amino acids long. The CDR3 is CASSVTGFYGYTF. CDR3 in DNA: TGTGCCAGCTCAGTTACAGGGTTCTATGGCTACACCTTC.

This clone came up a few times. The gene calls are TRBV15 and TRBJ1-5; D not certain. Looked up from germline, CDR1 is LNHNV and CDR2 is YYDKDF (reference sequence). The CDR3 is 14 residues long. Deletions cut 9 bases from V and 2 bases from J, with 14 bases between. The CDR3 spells CATGIGERNQPQHF. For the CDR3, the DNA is TGTGCCACGGGGATCGGGGAGCGCAATCAGCCCCAGCATTTT.

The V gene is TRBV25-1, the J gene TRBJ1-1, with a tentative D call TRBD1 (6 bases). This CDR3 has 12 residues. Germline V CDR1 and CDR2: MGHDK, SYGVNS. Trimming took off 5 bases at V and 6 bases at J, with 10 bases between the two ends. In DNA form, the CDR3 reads TGTGCCAGCAGTACAGGGATCGCTGAAGCTTTCTTT. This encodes CASSTGIAEAFF.

The CDR3 coding sequence is TGTGCCAGCGGCCCACAAAACAATCAGCCCCAGCATTTT. Its protein product is CASGPQNNQPQHF. This rearrangement joins TRBV7-2 to TRBJ1-5; D remains unclear. Germline V lookup: CDR1 SGHTA, CDR2 FQGNSA. V lost 8 bases and J 3 bases, leaving 11 bases between the germline ends. The CDR3 has 13 residues.

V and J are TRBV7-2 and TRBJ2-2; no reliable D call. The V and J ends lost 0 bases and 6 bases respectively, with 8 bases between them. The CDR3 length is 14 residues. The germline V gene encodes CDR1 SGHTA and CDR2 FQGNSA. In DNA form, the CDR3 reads TGTGCCAGCAGCTTAGCGGGGTTGGCCGGGGAGCTGTTTTTT. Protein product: CASSLAGLAGELFF.

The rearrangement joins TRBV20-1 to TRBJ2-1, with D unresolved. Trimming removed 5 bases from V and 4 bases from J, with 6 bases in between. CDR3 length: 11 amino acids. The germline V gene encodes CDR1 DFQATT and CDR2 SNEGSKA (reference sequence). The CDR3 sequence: CSAETYNEQFF. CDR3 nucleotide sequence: TGCAGTGCTGAGACATACAATGAGCAGTTCTTC.

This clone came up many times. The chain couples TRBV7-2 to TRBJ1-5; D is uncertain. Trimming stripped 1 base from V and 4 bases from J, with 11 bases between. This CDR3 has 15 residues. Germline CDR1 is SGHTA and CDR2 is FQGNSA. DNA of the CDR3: TGTGCCAGCAGCTTAGGAGGTACTGGGAATCAGCCCCAGCATTTT. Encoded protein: CASSLGGTGNQPQHF.

CDR3 in amino acids: CASSPRITDTQYF. The CDR3 coding sequence is TGTGCCAGCAGCCCCAGAATCACAGATACGCAGTATTTT. V and J are TRBV7-2 and TRBJ2-3; D unclear. This CDR3 is built from 13 residues. V was trimmed by 5 bases and J by 2 bases, leaving 8 bases between them. Per the germline V gene, CDR1 is SGHTA and CDR2 is FQGNSA.

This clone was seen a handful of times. The CDR3: CASSYSRDGGQPQHF. CDR3 in DNA: TGTGCCAGCAGTTACTCGAGGGATGGCGGTCAGCCCCAGCATTTT. This chain uses TRBV6-5 with TRBJ1-5; D gene unclear. The CDR3 sequence is 15 residues long. The germline V gene has CDR1 MNHEY and CDR2 SVGAGI. Deletions cut 0 bases from V and 6 bases from J, with 12 bases between.

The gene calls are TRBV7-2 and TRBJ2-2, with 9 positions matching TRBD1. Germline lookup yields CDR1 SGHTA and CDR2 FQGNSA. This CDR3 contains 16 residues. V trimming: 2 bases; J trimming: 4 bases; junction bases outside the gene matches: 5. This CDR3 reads CASSLFPGQGTGELFF. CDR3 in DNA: TGTGCCAGCAGCTTATTTCCGGGACAGGGCACCGGGGAGCTGTTTTTT. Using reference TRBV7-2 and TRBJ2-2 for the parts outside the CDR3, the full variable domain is GAGVSQSPSNKVTEKGKDVELRCDPISGHTALYWYRQSLGQGLEFLIYFQGNSAPDKSGLPSDRFSAERTGGSVSTLTIQRTQQEDSAVYLCASSLFPGQGTGELFFGEGSRLTVL.

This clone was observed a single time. In DNA, the CDR3 is TGTGCCAGTAACCTCCGGGACAGGGGCTCTGGAAACACCATATATTTT. It codes for CASNLRDRGSGNTIYF. The chain uses TRBV19 and TRBJ1-3; TRBD1 agrees at 10 bases. V lost 7 bases to trimming and J lost 0 bases; unmatched junction nucleotides: 6. The length of the CDR3 is 16 residues. Germline CDR1 LNHDA, CDR2 SQIVND (reference sequence).

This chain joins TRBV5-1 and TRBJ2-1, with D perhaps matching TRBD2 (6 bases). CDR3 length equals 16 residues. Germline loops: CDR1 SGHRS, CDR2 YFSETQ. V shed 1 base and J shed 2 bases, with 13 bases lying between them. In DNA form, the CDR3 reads TGCGCCAGCAGCTTGTTCGCGGGGCCTACCTACAATGAGCAGTTCTTC. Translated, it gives CASSLFAGPTYNEQFF.

CDR3 residues: CASSLALQTGADGYTF. CDR3 nucleotides: TGCGCCAGCAGCTTGGCCTTACAGACGGGCGCCGATGGCTACACCTTC. This chain joins TRBV5-1 and TRBJ1-2; D remains ambiguous. This CDR3 has 16 residues. Germline CDR1 is SGHRS and CDR2 is YFSETQ. Trimming shortened V by 0 bases and J by 6 bases, and 18 bases separated the two germline ends.

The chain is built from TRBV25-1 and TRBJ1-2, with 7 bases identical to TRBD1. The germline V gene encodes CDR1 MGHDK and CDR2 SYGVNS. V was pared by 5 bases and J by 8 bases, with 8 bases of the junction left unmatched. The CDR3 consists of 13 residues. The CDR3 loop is CASSLTDRAGYTF. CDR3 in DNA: TGTGCCAGCAGTTTAACCGACAGGGCGGGCTACACCTTC.

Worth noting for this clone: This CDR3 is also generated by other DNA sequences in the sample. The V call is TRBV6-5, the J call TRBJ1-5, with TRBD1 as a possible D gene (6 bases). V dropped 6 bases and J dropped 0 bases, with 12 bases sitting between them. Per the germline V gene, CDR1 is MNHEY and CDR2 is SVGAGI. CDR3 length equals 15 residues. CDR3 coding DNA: TGTGCCAGCAGCCGCACAGGGAATAGCAATCAGCCCCAGCATTTT. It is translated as CASSRTGNSNQPQHF.

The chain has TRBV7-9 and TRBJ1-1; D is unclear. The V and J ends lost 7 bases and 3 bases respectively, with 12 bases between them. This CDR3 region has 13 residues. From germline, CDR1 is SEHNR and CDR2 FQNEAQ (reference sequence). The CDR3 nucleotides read TGTGCCAGCACCCTGGAGAGATACACTGAAGCTTTCTTT. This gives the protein CASTLERYTEAFF. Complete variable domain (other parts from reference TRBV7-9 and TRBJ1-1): DTGVSQNPRHKITKRGQNVTFRCDPISEHNRLYWYRQTLGQGPEFLTYFQNEAQLEKSRLLSDRFSAERPKGSFSTLEIQRTEQGDSAMYLCASTLERYTEAFFGQGTRLTVV.

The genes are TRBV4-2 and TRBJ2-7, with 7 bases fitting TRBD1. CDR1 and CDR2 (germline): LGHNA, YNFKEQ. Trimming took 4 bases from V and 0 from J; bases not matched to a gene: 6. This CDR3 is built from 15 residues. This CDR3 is CASSRGQESSYEQYF. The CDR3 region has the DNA TGTGCCAGCAGCCGCGGACAGGAGTCCTCCTACGAGCAGTACTTC.

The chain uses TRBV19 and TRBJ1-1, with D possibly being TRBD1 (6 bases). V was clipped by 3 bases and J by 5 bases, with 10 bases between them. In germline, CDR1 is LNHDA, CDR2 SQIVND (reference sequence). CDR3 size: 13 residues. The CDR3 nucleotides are TGTGCCAGTAGTATTAACAGGGAGACTGAAGCTTTCTTT. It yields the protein CASSINRETEAFF.

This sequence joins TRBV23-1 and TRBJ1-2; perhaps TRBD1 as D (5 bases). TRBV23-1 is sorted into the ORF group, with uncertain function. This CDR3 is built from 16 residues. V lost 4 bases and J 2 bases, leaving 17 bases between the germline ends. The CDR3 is CASSRRYKGRNYGYTF. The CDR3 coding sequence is TGCGCCAGCAGTCGGCGCTACAAGGGACGGAACTATGGCTACACCTTC.

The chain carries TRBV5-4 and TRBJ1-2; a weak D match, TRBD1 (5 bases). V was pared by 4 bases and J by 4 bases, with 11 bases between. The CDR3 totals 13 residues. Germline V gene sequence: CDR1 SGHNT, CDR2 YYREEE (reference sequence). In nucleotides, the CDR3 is TGTGCCAGCAGCGTGGACACCCTCTATGGCTACACCTTC. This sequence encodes CASSVDTLYGYTF.

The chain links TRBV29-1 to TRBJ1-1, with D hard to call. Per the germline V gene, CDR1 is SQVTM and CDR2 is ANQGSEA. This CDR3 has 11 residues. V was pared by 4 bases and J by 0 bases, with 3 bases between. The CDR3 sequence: CSVAVNTEAFF. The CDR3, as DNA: TGCAGCGTTGCAGTGAACACTGAAGCTTTCTTT. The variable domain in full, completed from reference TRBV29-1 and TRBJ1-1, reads SAVISQKPSRDICQRGTSLTIQCQVDSQVTMMFWYRQQPGQSLTLIATANQGSEATYESGFVIDKFPISRPNLTFSTLTVSNMSPEDSSIYLCSVAVNTEAFFGQGTRLTVV.

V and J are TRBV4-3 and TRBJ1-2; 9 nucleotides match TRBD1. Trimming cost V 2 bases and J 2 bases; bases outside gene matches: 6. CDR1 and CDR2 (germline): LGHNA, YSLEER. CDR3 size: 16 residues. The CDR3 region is CASSQPAGTGNYGYTF. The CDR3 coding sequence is TGCGCCAGCAGCCAACCTGCCGGGACAGGGAACTATGGCTACACCTTC.

The CDR3 here is CASSQDRATDTQYF. CDR3 sequence (DNA): TGTGCCAGCAGCCAAGATCGAGCCACAGATACGCAGTATTTT. The V and J genes are TRBV4-2 and TRBJ2-3; no clear D gene. CDR3 size: 14 residues. V was clipped by 0 bases and J by 2 bases, with 6 bases between them. CDR1 is LGHNA and CDR2 is YNFKEQ in the germline V gene.

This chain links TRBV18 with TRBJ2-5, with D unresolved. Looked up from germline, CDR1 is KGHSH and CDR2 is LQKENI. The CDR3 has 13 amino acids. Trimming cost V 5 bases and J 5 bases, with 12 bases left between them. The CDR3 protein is CASSRDARETQYF. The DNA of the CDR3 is TGTGCCAGCTCAAGAGACGCTAGGGAGACCCAGTACTTC.

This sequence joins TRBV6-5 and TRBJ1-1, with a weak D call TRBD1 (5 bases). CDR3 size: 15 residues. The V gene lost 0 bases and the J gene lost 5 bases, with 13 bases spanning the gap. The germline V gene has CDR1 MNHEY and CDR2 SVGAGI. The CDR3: CASSYSNRGRTEAFF. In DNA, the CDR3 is TGTGCCAGCAGTTACTCGAACCGGGGCCGTACTGAAGCTTTCTTT.

The CDR3, as DNA: TGCGCCAGCAGCCCCGAGGACCCTGGGATTCAGCCCCAGCATTTT. Translating it yields CASSPEDPGIQPQHF. This rearrangement joins TRBV5-1 to TRBJ1-5; D remains unclear. The CDR3 covers 15 residues. V was shortened by 4 bases and J by 6 bases, with 17 bases between the two germline ends. CDR1 and CDR2 (germline): SGHRS, YFSETQ.

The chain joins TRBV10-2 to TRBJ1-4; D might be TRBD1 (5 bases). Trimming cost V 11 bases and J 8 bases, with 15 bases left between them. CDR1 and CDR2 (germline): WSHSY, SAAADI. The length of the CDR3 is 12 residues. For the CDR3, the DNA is TGCGCCTCGGGACTCCTGGAAGAAAAACTGTTTTTT. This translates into CASGLLEEKLFF.

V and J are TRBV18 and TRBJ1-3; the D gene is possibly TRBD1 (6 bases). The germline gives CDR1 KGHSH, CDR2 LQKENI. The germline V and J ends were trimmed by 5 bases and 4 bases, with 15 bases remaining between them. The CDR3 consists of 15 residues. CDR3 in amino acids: CASSAYRERGNTIYF. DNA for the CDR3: TGTGCCAGCTCAGCATACAGGGAACGCGGAAACACCATATATTTT.

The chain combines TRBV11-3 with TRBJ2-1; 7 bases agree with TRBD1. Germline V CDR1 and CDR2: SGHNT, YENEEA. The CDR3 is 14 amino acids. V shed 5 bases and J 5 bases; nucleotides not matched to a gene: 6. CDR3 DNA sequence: TGTGCCAGCAGCCCCGGGACAGTAAACAATGAGCAGTTCTTC. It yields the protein CASSPGTVNNEQFF.